The TCR beta chain described here comes from a study of beta chain features in type 1 diabetes. Points from the study as a whole: When cDNA is sequenced, cells with high TCR expression could be over-represented. Moderate yet significant TCRB CDR3 shortening was seen in Type 1 diabetes patients in all four CD4+ subsets.

About this clone itself: Its specificity is not known.

The entirety of the isolated RNA underwent reverse transcription, so expressed TCRB transcripts were sequenced. TCRdb's table, derived via immunoSEQ multiplex PCR, lists solely in-frame clones and lacks some. The table lists hundreds of thousands of clones, roughly 12% of them singletons. Material: naive CD4+ T cells from blood. This clonotype was obtained from a man younger than 30 in good health.

For the CDR3, the DNA is TGCGCCAGCAGCCGAATTAGACAGGGCGATGCAGATACGCAGTATTTT. Translated: CASSRIRQGDADTQYF. The gene calls are TRBV4-3 and TRBJ2-3; 7 bases agree with TRBD1. The V and J ends lost 4 bases and 4 bases, in that order; junction bases with no gene match: 11. Germline lookup yields CDR1 LGHNA and CDR2 YSLEER. The CDR3 has 16 residues.